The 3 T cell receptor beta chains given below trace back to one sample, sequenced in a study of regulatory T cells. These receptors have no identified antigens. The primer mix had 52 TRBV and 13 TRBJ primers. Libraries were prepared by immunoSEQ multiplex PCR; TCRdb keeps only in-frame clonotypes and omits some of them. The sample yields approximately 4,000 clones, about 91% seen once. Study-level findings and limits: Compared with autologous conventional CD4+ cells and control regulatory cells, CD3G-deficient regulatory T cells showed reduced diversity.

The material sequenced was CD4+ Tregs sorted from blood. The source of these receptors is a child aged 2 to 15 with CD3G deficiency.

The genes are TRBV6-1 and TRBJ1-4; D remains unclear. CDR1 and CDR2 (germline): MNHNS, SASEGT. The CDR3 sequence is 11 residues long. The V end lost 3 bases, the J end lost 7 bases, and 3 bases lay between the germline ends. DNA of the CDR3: TGTGCCAGCAGTGATGTTGAAAAACTGTTTTTT. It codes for CASSDVEKLFF.

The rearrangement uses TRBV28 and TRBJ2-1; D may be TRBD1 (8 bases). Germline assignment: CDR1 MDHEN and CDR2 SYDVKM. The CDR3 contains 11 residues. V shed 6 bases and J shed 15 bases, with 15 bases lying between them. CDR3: CASSRQGTTFF. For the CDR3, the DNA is TGTGCCAGCAGCAGACAGGGGACTACGTTCTTC. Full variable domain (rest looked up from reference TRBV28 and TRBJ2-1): DVKVTQSSRYLVKRTGEKVFLECVQDMDHENMFWYRQDPGLGLRLIYFSYDVKMKEKGDIPEGYSVSREKKERFSLILESASTNQTSMYLCASSRQGTTFFGPGTRLTVL.

CDR3 in DNA: TGTGCCAGTAGTACCCTGGACAGGCGGAAAACGAACACCGGGGAGCTGTTTTTT. Translating it yields CASSTLDRRKTNTGELFF. The chain recombines TRBV19 with TRBJ2-2, with 7 bases aligning to TRBD1. Losses at the gene ends were 4 bases for V and 0 bases for J; bases not matched to a gene: 11. The CDR3 loop spans 18 amino acids. Germline V gene lookup returns CDR1 LNHDA and CDR2 SQIVND (reference sequence).